This T cell receptor beta chain came from a study of T cells in Graves' hyperthyroidism and ophthalmopathy. Study details: The initial diagnosis was the point when peripheral blood was collected, ahead of any treatment. Study-level results: The majority of expanded thyroid clonotypes above 0.001 also appeared in blood.

This CDR3 is built from 16 residues. The V end lost 5 bases, the J end lost 1 base, and 17 bases lay between the germline ends. The germline CDR1 and CDR2 sequences are MDHEN and SYDVKM. Exclusion followed for patients with uncontrolled infection, other autoimmune disease, pregnancy or lactation. This clonotype was observed many times. What it recognizes is unknown. What was amplified from RNA transcripts were TCR beta CDR3 regions. First-round RT-PCR of the TCR CDR3 relied on the HTBI primer set. TCRdb reprocessed the multiplex PCR reads via MiXCR and lists one record per CDR3 protein. Of more than 500,000 distinct CDR3 sequences listed, 13% to 15% are singletons.

The sequenced sample was blood. This receptor was identified in a woman aged 40 to 50 with Graves' hyperthyroidism. The J gene is TRBJ2-5, the V gene TRBV28; D is possibly TRBD2 (6 bases). The CDR3 region has the DNA TGTGCCAGCAGTCCATGGGGACTCCAGACCCAAGAGACCCAGTACTTC. Translation: CASSPWGLQTQETQYF. Full variable domain (missing parts from reference TRBV28 and TRBJ2-5): DVKVTQSSRYLVKRTGEKVFLECVQDMDHENMFWYRQDPGLGLRLIYFSYDVKMKEKGDIPEGYSVSREKKERFSLILESASTNQTSMYLCASSPWGLQTQETQYFGPGTRLLVL.